This T cell receptor beta chain derives from a study of cytomegalovirus exposure and HLA in healthy donors. Overall study findings and caveats: Productive rates of about 90% or about 30% were seen for most TCR beta V segments in an earlier analysis.

Details on this clone: The antigen remains undetermined.

J was trimmed by 6 bases and V by 1 base; bases with no gene match: 3. Germline loops: CDR1 SGHRS, CDR2 YFSETQ. The CDR3 extends over 14 amino acids. Both 60 Vbeta primers and 13 Jbeta primers went into the PCR. Repertoires were generated with immunoSEQ multiplex PCR, while TCRdb's copy carries only in-frame clones and drops some. The table includes under 150,000 clones, about three quarters detected once. The sample comprised PBMCs. The rearrangement joins TRBV5-1 to TRBJ2-3; 9 nucleotides line up with TRBD1. The clonotype was recovered from a man aged 40-50 years in good health and CMV-seropositive. The CDR3 reads CASSLKQGADTQYF. CDR3 nucleotides: TGCGCCAGCAGCTTGAAACAGGGGGCGGATACGCAGTATTTT.